This T cell receptor (beta chain) was captured in a study of blood T cell repertoires in COVID-19. The wider study: From T cells, B-cell-depleted T cells, or PBMCs came the material, which was cDNA or gDNA.

TCRdb's copy holds only in-frame clones and misses some; the assay was immunoSEQ multiplex PCR. The table has around 160,000 clones, approximately 85% seen once. This CDR3 spans 19 amino acids. With 0 bases removed from V and 2 bases from J, the gap between germline ends came to 19 bases. Germline assignment: CDR1 LGHNA and CDR2 YNFKEQ. The receptor was derived from a woman aged 55-70 years with COVID-19, enrolled during active disease. J is TRBJ1-4 and V is TRBV4-2; perhaps TRBD1 as D (6 bases). The specimen sequenced was peripheral blood. The CDR3 nucleotides are TGTGCCAGCAGCCAAGATAAGTTCGGGGGGCTGGGTACTAATGAAAAACTGTTTTTT. This encodes CASSQDKFGGLGTNEKLFF.